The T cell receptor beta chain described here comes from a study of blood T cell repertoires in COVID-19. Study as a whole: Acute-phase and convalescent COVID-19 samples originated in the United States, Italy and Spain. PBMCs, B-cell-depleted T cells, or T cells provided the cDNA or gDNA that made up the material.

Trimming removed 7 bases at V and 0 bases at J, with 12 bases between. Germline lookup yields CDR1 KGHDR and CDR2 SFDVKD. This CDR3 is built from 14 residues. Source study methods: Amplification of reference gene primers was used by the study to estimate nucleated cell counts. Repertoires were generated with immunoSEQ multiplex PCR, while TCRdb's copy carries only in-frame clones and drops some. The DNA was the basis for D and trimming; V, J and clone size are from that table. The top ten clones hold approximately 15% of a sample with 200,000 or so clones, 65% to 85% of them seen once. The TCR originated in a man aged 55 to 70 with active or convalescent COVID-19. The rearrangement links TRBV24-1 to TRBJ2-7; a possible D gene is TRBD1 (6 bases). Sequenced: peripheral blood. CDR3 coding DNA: TGTGCCACCAGCCCGGGACAAAGCTCCTACGAGCAGTACTTC. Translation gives CATSPGQSSYEQYF.